Presented here are 11 T cell receptor beta chains from one specimen sequenced in a study of cytomegalovirus exposure and HLA in healthy donors. The PCR contained 60 Vbeta and 13 Jbeta primers. Clones were read by immunoSEQ multiplex PCR, and TCRdb kept only the in-frame ones, dropping some. The sample yields 70,000 to 80,000 clones, under 85% seen once. Sequenced input: PBMCs. The receptors originated from a woman in her forties in good health and CMV-seropositive.

The rearrangement joins TRBV13 to TRBJ1-1; D is ambiguous. Trimming took off 3 bases at V and 2 bases at J, with 7 bases between the two ends. The CDR3 contains 13 residues. Germline CDR1 PRHDT, CDR2 FYEKMQ (reference sequence). CDR3 DNA: TGTGCCAGCAGCTTTGGGAGAAACACTGAAGCTTTCTTT. Residues: CASSFGRNTEAFF.

This chain uses TRBV5-1 with TRBJ1-4, with 10 nucleotides matching TRBD1. The V gene end was trimmed by 0 bases and the J gene end by 7 bases; junction bases not matched to a gene: 9. Germline CDR1 reads SGHRS; CDR2 reads YFSETQ. The CDR3 length is 17 residues. In DNA, the CDR3 is TGCGCCAGCAGCTTGGATGGGACAGGGGTTCTAGGTGAAAAACTGTTTTTT. This translates into CASSLDGTGVLGEKLFF.

The CDR3 loop reads CASSEYGRGFTDTQYF. The CDR3 DNA follows: TGTGCCAGCAGTGAATATGGCAGGGGCTTCACAGATACGCAGTATTTT. The chain carries TRBV25-1 and TRBJ2-3, with D perhaps TRBD1 (6 bases). Germline V lookup: CDR1 MGHDK, CDR2 SYGVNS. The CDR3 contains 16 residues. The V gene lost 0 bases and the J gene lost 2 bases, with 12 bases spanning the gap.

The V gene is TRBV28, the J gene TRBJ1-1, with D possibly being TRBD1 (5 bases). V was cut by 5 bases and J by 4 bases, with 11 bases left in between. The CDR3 is 13 amino acids. CDR1 is MDHEN, CDR2 SYDVKM, per germline. The CDR3 reads CASSQGRPTEAFF. The DNA for the CDR3 is TGTGCCAGCAGTCAGGGCCGTCCCACTGAAGCTTTCTTT.

This chain connects TRBV5-1 to TRBJ2-7; D possibly corresponds to TRBD2 (7 bases). The CDR3 has 14 residues. With 0 bases removed from V and 4 bases from J, the gap between germline ends came to 11 bases. Germline V gene lookup returns CDR1 SGHRS and CDR2 YFSETQ. This CDR3 is CASSLGGGDYEQYF. The CDR3 DNA is TGCGCCAGCAGCTTGGGGGGGGGCGATTACGAGCAGTACTTC.

This chain uses TRBV5-1 with TRBJ2-1, with 10 bases matching TRBD2. V gave up 3 bases and J gave up 4 bases; unmatched junction bases: 7. Germline lookup yields CDR1 SGHRS and CDR2 YFSETQ. The CDR3 is made up of 16 amino acids. The CDR3 loop is CASSSLLAGQYNEQFF. CDR3 sequence (DNA): TGCGCCAGCAGCTCCCTACTAGCGGGGCAATACAATGAGCAGTTCTTC. Using reference TRBV5-1 and TRBJ2-1 for the parts outside the CDR3, the full variable domain is KAGVTQTPRYLIKTRGQQVTLSCSPISGHRSVSWYQQTPGQGLQFLFEYFSETQRNKGNFPGRFSGRQFSNSRSEMNVSTLELGDSALYLCASSSLLAGQYNEQFFGPGTRLTVL.

The J gene is TRBJ2-2, the V gene TRBV5-1, with TRBD1 matching over 10 bases. Germline V gives CDR1 SGHRS, CDR2 YFSETQ. J gave up 3 bases and V 4 bases, and 3 bases lay outside the gene matches. CDR3 length: 15 residues. The CDR3 DNA follows: TGCGCCAGCAGCCAGACAGGGGGCGACACCGGGGAGCTGTTTTTT. Translated, it gives CASSQTGGDTGELFF.

V and J are TRBV27 and TRBJ1-4, with D possibly matching TRBD1 (5 bases). The germline V and J ends were trimmed by 2 bases and 0 bases, with 10 bases remaining between them. The germline V gene has CDR1 MNHEY and CDR2 SMNVEV (reference sequence). The CDR3 has 16 residues. Written as DNA, the CDR3 is TGTGCCAGCAGTTTAAGTGGGGCGGCAACTAATGAAAAACTGTTTTTT. As protein: CASSLSGAATNEKLFF.

This clone was recorded only once. The J gene is TRBJ2-7, the V gene TRBV18, with 7 bases fitting TRBD1. The CDR3 is 14 amino acids. CDR1 is KGHSH and CDR2 is LQKENI in the germline V gene. Trimming at V came to 3 bases and at J to 2 bases, leaving 4 bases not matched to a gene. CDR3 protein: CASSPDRATYEQYF. CDR3 DNA sequence: TGTGCCAGCTCACCCGACAGGGCGACCTACGAGCAGTACTTC.

This sequence joins TRBV19 and TRBJ2-7; D is unclear. The CDR3 runs to 13 residues. Trimming removed 3 bases from V and 0 bases from J, with 6 bases in between. Germline lookup yields CDR1 LNHDA and CDR2 SQIVND (reference sequence). In DNA, the CDR3 is TGTGCCAGTAGTATCTCGGGCTCCTACGAGCAGTACTTC. This translates into CASSISGSYEQYF. The full variable domain, rest sourced from reference TRBV19 and TRBJ2-7, is DGGITQSPKYLFRKEGQNVTLSCEQNLNHDAMYWYRQDPGQGLRLIYYSQIVNDFQKGDIAEGYSVSREKKESFPLTVTSAQKNPTAFYLCASSISGSYEQYFGPGTRLTVT.

The gene calls are TRBV19 and TRBJ1-1; no clear D. The V end lost 6 bases, the J end lost 1 base, and 6 bases lay between the germline ends. Germline V gene data show CDR1 as LNHDA and CDR2 as SQIVND (reference sequence). CDR3 length equals 12 residues. The CDR3 spells CASSLKNTEAFF. Here the CDR3 DNA reads TGTGCCAGTAGCTTAAAGAACACTGAAGCTTTCTTT.